Listed below are T cell receptor beta chains from one sample, sequenced in a study of shared clonotypes between healthy human individuals. Method: immunoSEQ multiplex PCR; TCRdb's copy keeps in-frame clones and lacks some. The table includes about 580,000 clones, about 98% detected once. The specimen sequenced was naive CD8+ T cells sorted from blood. These receptors were collected from a man under 40 in good health. CDR3s include the opening cysteine and the closing phenylalanine or tryptophan. D genes are given only for firm matches. The listing skips clone size in some rows; elsewhere it reads once, few, many or a size class.

v_gene	d_gene	abundance	j_gene	CDR3nt	CDR3aa
TRBV6-1	TRBD1	once	TRBJ2-2	TGTGCCATCAAGTCCCGGGACAGGGCCACCGGGGAGCTGTTTTTT	CAIKSRDRATGELFF
TRBV11-2	.	.	TRBJ2-7	TGTGCCAGCAGCTTAGTTCTGGACGAGCAGTACTTC	CASSLVLDEQYF
TRBV9	TRBD1	.	TRBJ1-2	TGTGCCAGCAGCGCGGGGACAGGGGATGGCTACACCTTC	CASSAGTGDGYTF
TRBV5-1	.	.	TRBJ2-1	TGCGCCAGCAGCTCCCCGGGACCCACCCAAGACAATGAGCAGTTCTTC	CASSSPGPTQDNEQFF
TRBV6-1	TRBD1	.	TRBJ1-1	TGTGCCAGCAGTGAAGGGCCGGGACAGAACATGAACACTGAAGCTTTCTTT	CASSEGPGQNMNTEAFF
TRBV4-1	TRBD1	.	TRBJ1-1	TGCGCCAGCAGCCAAGATCGGTTAGTCCCCGTTGTCGGGACAGGAGGCCCTGAAGCTTTCTTT	CASSQDRLVPVVGTGGPEAFF
TRBV7-9	.	.	TRBJ1-1	TGTGCCAGCAGTTTTGACAGACCCAACACTGAAGCTTTCTTT	CASSFDRPNTEAFF
TRBV28	.	.	TRBJ1-4	TGTGCCAGCAGTTCACGGACAGCGTTTAATGAAAAACTGTTTTTT	CASSSRTAFNEKLFF
TRBV10-2	TRBD2	.	TRBJ2-5	TGCGCCAGCAGCTCGACTAGCGGGATCAGGGAGACCCAGTACTTC	CASSSTSGIRETQYF
TRBV7-9	.	.	TRBJ2-1	TGTGCCAGCAGCCCCAGGGACTCCGAGGAGGTCAATGAGCAGTTCTTC	CASSPRDSEEVNEQFF
TRBV15	.	.	TRBJ1-5	TGTGCCACCAGCGAACAGGGTGGCAATCAGCCCCAGCATTTT	CATSEQGGNQPQHF
TRBV5-4	.	.	TRBJ1-1	TGTGCCAGCAGCCTCAACACTGAAGCTTTCTTT	CASSLNTEAFF
TRBV27	.	once	TRBJ1-5	TGTGCCAGCAGTTTCCAGGGCAATCAGCCCCAGCATTTT	CASSFQGNQPQHF
TRBV5-1	.	.	TRBJ2-7	TGCGCCAGCAGCGGCCGGGGAACCTACGAGCAGTACTTC	CASSGRGTYEQYF
TRBV4-3	.	.	TRBJ1-1	TGCGCCAGCAGCCAACTGGGCTTAAGGACTGAAGCTTTCTTT	CASSQLGLRTEAFF
TRBV7-9	TRBD1	.	TRBJ1-2	TGTGCCAGCAGCTTCCCAGGGGGAAGACAGGGGGGCATTGAAGGAGGCTACACCTTC	CASSFPGGRQGGIEGGYTF
TRBV18	TRBD1	.	TRBJ1-2	TGTGCCAGCTCACCGACAGGGGGCGCGACCGGCTACACCTTC	CASSPTGGATGYTF
TRBV13	TRBD2	.	TRBJ2-1	TGTGCCAGCAGCTTGATGGGGACTAGCGGTAATGAGCAGTTCTTC	CASSLMGTSGNEQFF
TRBV10-3	TRBD1	.	TRBJ2-5	TGTGCCATCAATAACCGGGACAGGGATGAGACCCAGTACTTC	CAINNRDRDETQYF
TRBV4-1	TRBD1	.	TRBJ2-7	TGCGCCAGCAGCCGGCCGGGACAGGGAACCTACGAGCAGTACTTC	CASSRPGQGTYEQYF
TRBV5-4	TRBD2	.	TRBJ2-2	TGTGCCAGCAGCTTGGGGCTAGCGGGGAACACCGGGGAGCTGTTTTTT	CASSLGLAGNTGELFF
TRBV6-5	.	.	TRBJ2-2	TGTGCCAGCAGTTACTCGTCAGAAAACACCGGGGAGCTGTTTTTT	CASSYSSENTGELFF
TRBV7-2	.	.	TRBJ2-7	TGTGCCAGCAACCTCGTCCCTAGTTCCTACGAGCAGTACTTC	CASNLVPSSYEQYF
TRBV5-4	.	.	TRBJ2-7	TGTGCCAGCAGAGAGCGGGACAGAAGGGACGAGCAGTACTTC	CASRERDRRDEQYF
TRBV11-2	TRBD2	once	TRBJ2-7	TGTGCCAGCAGCTCAGAGGCTAGCGGGAGTTACGAGCAGTACTTC	CASSSEASGSYEQYF
TRBV13	.	.	TRBJ1-5	TGTGCCAGCAGACGGGCAGGGGGCAATCAGCCCCAGCATTTT	CASRRAGGNQPQHF
TRBV27	.	.	TRBJ2-7	TGTGCCAGCAGTTCCCTTTCCGAGCAGTACTTC	CASSSLSEQYF
TRBV7-6	TRBD1	.	TRBJ2-7	TGTGCCAGCAGCGCCGGACAGGGGGCTTCCTACGAGCAGTACTTC	CASSAGQGASYEQYF
TRBV19	.	.	TRBJ2-1	TGTGCCAGTAGTCTTGGGGCCGGTCCGCTTGAGCAGTTCTTC	CASSLGAGPLEQFF
TRBV18	TRBD2	.	TRBJ2-1	TGTGCCAGCTCACCCGCTGTTGGCGGGAGAGAGTCCAATGAGCAGTTCTTC	CASSPAVGGRESNEQFF
TRBV25-1	.	.	TRBJ2-5	TGTGCCAGCGGGGCATCTCTGGGGTTGAAGACCCAGTACTTC	CASGASLGLKTQYF
TRBV6-6	.	once	TRBJ2-1	TGTGCCAGCAGCGCTAGTTCTTCCAATGAGCAGTTCTTC	CASSASSSNEQFF
TRBV2	.	.	TRBJ2-7	TGTGCCAGCAGTGAATCGTTAGCGCAAAGCTCCTACGAGCAGTACTTC	CASSESLAQSSYEQYF
TRBV7-7	TRBD1	.	TRBJ2-1	TGTGCCAGCAGCCAGGACAGGGGGTTATACAATGAGCAGTTCTTC	CASSQDRGLYNEQFF
TRBV7-9	TRBD2	.	TRBJ2-7	TGTGCCAGCAGCGCATCGGGACTAGCCTACGAGCAGTACTTC	CASSASGLAYEQYF
TRBV18	.	.	TRBJ2-1	TGTGCCAGCTCAACTGGGGCGGTCGGGACCATCGGGTGGGAGAGCTCCTACAATGAGCAGTTCTTC	CASSTGAVGTIGWESSYNEQFF
TRBV30	.	.	TRBJ2-6	TGTGCCTGGACGAGGGGTACGGGGGCCAACGTCCTGACTTTC	CAWTRGTGANVLTF
TRBV9	TRBD1	.	TRBJ1-5	TGTGCCAGCAGCGTGGGACAGCTCAATCAGCCCCAGCATTTT	CASSVGQLNQPQHF
TRBV27	TRBD1	.	TRBJ1-4	TGTGCCAGCCAACCACAGGGGTATAATGAAAAACTGTTTTTT	CASQPQGYNEKLFF
TRBV5-4	.	.	TRBJ2-7	TGTGCCAGCAGCTTGGACACCTTGGGGGAGCAGTACTTC	CASSLDTLGEQYF